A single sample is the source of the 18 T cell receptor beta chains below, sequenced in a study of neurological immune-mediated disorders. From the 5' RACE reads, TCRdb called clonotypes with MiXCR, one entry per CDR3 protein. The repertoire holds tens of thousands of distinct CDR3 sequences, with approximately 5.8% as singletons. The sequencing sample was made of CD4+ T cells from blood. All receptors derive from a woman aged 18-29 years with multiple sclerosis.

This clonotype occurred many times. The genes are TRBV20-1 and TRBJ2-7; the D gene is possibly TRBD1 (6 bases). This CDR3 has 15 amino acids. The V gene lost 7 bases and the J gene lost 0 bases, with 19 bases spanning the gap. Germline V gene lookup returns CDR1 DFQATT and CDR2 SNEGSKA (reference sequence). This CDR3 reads CSGEKAPDSSYEQYF. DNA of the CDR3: TGCAGTGGCGAGAAGGCCCCGGACAGCTCCTACGAGCAGTACTTC.

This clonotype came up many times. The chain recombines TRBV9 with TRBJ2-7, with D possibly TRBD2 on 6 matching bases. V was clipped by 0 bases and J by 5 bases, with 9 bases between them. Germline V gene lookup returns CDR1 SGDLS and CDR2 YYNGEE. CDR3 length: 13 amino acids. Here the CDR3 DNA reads TGTGCCAGCAGCGTAGCTTGGAGGGACGAGCAGTACTTC. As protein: CASSVAWRDEQYF.

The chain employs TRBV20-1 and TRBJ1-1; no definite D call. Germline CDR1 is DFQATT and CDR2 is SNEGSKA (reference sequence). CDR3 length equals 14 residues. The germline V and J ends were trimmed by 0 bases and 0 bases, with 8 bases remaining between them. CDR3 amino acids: CSARDLRMNTEAFF. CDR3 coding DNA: TGCAGTGCTAGAGATTTACGGATGAACACTGAAGCTTTCTTT.

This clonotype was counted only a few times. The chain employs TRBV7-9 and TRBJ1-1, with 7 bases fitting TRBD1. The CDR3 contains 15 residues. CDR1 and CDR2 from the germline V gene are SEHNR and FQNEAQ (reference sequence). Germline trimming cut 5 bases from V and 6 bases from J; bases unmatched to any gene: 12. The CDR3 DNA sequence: TGTGCCAGCAGCGCAAACAGGGGATTGGGGGCTGAAGCTTTCTTT. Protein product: CASSANRGLGAEAFF.

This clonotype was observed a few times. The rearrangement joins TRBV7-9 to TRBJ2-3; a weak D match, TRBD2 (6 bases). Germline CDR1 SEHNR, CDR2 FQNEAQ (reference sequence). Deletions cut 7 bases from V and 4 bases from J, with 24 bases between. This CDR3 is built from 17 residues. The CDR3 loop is CASNYPPGEVWSDTQYF. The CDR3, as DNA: TGTGCCAGCAACTACCCCCCGGGGGAAGTATGGTCAGATACGCAGTATTTT.

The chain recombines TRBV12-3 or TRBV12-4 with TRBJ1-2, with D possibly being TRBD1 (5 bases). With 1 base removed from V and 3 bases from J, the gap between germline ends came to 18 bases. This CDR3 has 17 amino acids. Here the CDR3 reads CASSLGGGRGSHYGYTF. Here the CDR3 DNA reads TGTGCCAGCAGTTTAGGAGGTGGGAGGGGATCACACTATGGCTACACCTTC.

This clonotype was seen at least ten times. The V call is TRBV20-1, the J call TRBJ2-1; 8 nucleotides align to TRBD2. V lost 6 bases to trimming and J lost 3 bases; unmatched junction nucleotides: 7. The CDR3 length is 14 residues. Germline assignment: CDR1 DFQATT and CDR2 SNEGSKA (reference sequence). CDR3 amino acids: CSAIRSGSYNEQFF. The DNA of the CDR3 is TGCAGTGCCATAAGAAGCGGGAGCTACAATGAGCAGTTCTTC.

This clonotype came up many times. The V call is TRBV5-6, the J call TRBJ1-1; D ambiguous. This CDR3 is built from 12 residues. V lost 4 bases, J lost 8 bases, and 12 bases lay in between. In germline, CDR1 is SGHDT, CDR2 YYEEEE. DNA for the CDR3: TGTGCCAGCAGCCCCGTAGGCAGGGAAGCTTTCTTT. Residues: CASSPVGREAFF.

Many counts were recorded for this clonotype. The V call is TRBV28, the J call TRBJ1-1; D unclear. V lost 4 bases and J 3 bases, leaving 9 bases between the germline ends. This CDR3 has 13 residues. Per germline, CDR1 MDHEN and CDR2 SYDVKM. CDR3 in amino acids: CASSSVSYTEAFF. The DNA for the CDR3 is TGTGCCAGCAGTTCCGTATCTTACACTGAAGCTTTCTTT.

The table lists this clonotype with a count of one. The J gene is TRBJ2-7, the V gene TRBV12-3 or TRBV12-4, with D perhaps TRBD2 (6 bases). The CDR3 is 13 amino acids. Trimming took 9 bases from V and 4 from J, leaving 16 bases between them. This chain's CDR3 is CASLRRGNYEQYF. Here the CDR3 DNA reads TGTGCCAGTTTACGCCGGGGGAATTACGAGCAGTACTTC.

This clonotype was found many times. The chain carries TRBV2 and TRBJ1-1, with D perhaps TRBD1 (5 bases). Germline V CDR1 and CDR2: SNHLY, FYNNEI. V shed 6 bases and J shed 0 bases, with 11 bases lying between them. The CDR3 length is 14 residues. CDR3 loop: CASRKTAMNTEAFF. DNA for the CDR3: TGTGCCAGCAGGAAGACAGCAATGAACACTGAAGCTTTCTTT.

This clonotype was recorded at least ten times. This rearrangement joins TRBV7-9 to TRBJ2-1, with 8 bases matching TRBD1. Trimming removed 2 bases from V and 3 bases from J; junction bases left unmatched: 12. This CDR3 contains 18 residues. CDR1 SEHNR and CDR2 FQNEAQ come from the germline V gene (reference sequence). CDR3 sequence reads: CASSLLLLTGGIYNEQFF. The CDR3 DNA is TGTGCCAGCAGCTTACTCCTATTAACAGGGGGAATCTACAATGAGCAGTTCTTC.

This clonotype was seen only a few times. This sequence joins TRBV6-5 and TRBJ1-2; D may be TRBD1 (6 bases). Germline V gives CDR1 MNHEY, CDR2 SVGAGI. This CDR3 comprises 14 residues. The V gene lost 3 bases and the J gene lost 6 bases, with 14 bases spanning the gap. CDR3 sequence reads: CASSYQGKSNGYTF. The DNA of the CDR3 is TGTGCCAGCAGTTATCAGGGGAAAAGTAATGGCTACACCTTC.

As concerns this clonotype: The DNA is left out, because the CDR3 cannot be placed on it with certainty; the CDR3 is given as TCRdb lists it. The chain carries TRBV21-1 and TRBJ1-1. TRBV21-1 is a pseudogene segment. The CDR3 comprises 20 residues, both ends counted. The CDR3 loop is CASSIYLCSASSARDTEAFF.

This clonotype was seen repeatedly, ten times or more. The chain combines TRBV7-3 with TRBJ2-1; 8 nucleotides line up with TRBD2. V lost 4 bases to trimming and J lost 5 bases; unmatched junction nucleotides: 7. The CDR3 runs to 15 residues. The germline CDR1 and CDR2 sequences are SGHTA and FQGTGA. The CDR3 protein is CASSSLAGKNNEQFF. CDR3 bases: TGTGCCAGCAGCTCCTTAGCGGGGAAGAACAATGAGCAGTTCTTC.

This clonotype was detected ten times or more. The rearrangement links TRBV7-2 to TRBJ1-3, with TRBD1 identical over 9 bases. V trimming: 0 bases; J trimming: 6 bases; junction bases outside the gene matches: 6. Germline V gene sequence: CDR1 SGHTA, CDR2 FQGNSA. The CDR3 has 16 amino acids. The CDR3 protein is CASSLARGQGPNTIYF. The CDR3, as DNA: TGTGCCAGCAGCTTAGCCCGGGGACAGGGACCAAACACCATATATTTT.

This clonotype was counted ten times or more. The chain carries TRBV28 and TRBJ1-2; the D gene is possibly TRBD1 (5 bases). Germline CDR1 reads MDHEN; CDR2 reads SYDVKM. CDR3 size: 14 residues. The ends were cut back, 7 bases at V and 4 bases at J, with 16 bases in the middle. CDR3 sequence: CASTSGTLGYGYTF. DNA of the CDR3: TGTGCCAGCACTTCCGGGACTTTGGGCTATGGCTACACCTTC.

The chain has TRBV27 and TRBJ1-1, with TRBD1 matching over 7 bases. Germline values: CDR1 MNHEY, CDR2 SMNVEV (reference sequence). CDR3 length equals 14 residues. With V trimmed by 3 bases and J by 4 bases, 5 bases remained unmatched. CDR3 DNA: TGTGCCAGCAGTTTTCCGACAGGGCCCACTGAAGCTTTCTTT. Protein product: CASSFPTGPTEAFF.